This section outlines one T cell receptor (beta chain) sequence together with its context. In the same sample, other DNA sequences code for this CDR3. The data originate from a study of blood T cell repertoires in COVID-19. Across the study: Sample material is recorded as cDNA or gDNA derived from T cells, B-cell-depleted T cells, or PBMCs.

Assay used: immunoSEQ multiplex PCR; TCRdb lists only in-frame clones, some missing. The sample has about 150,000 clones, around 83% seen once. This CDR3 is built from 13 residues. The V and J ends lost 5 bases and 5 bases, in that order; junction bases with no gene match: 5. CDR1 is MNHEY and CDR2 is SVGAGI in the germline V gene. The chain joins TRBV6-5 to TRBJ1-2; 7 positions agree with TRBD1. This clonotype was obtained from a woman aged 60-75 years with COVID-19, enrolled during active disease. Source material: peripheral blood. CDR3 region: CASSPGQIYGYTF. CDR3 DNA sequence: TGTGCCAGCAGTCCGGGACAGATATATGGCTACACCTTC.